These T cell receptor beta chains were read from a single sample in a study of blood T cells in healthy people across ages. TCRdb independently ran MiXCR on the 5' RACE reads; one entry per CDR3 protein. The sample yields over a million distinct CDR3 sequences, approximately 39% seen once. Sequencing was carried out using blood. The receptors come from a woman aged 18 to 35 in good health. CDR3s include the opening cysteine and the closing phenylalanine or tryptophan. A D gene is named only where the DNA matches it firmly. Size is stated for part of the rows, as once, few or many counts, or as a class when the clone is expanded.

V	J	size	D	DNA	CDR3
TRBV7-9	TRBJ2-7	NA	NA	TGTGCCAGCAGCCCCGTCGGGGCCGAAACCTACGAGCAGTACTTC	CASSPVGAETYEQYF
TRBV25-1	TRBJ2-5	few	TRBD1	TGTGCCAGCAGTGAATATACGCAGAGACAGGGTACCTCCTATAGGTGGTACTTC	CASSEYTQRQGTSYRWYF
TRBV7-2	TRBJ2-1	NA	NA	TGTGCCAGCAGCGAAGGAGCTAGCGTCAGGAGAAATGAGCGGTTCTTC	CASSEGASVRRNERFF
TRBV6-6	TRBJ2-2	few	TRBD2	TGTGCCAGCAGCACTAGCGGGACAGGCGGGGAGCTGTTTTTT	CASSTSGTGGELFF
TRBV7-8	TRBJ2-3	NA	TRBD2	TGTGCCAGCAGCTTAGCGGGCGGGAGGATGACAGATACGCAGTATTTT	CASSLAGGRMTDTQYF
TRBV12-3/TRBV12-4	TRBJ2-3	NA	TRBD2	TGTGCCAGCTCGCTAGCGGGGGCTCCTAGCACAGATACGCAGTATTTT	CASSLAGAPSTDTQYF
TRBV6-2/TRBV6-3	TRBJ1-4	NA	TRBD1	TGTGCCAGCGGAACCGGGACAGGGCGGAAAAAACTGTTTTTT	CASGTGTGRKKLFF
TRBV3-1	TRBJ1-1	NA	TRBD1	TGTGCCAGCAGCCTACGTCCCGGGACAGGGGTCCCTGAAGCTTTCTTT	CASSLRPGTGVPEAFF
TRBV3-1	TRBJ2-2	NA	NA	TGTGCCAGCAGACCGGGACCCCGGGCGAACACCGGGGAGCTGTTTTTT	CASRPGPRANTGELFF
TRBV29-1	TRBJ2-1	NA	TRBD2	TGCAGCGTTCCCCCGGGAGGCTCCTACAATGAGCAGTTCTTC	CSVPPGGSYNEQFF
TRBV7-2	TRBJ2-1	NA	TRBD2	TGTGCCAGCAGCCGAGAAGCGTCTAGCGGTCTACGCGAGCAGTTCTTC	CASSREASSGLREQFF
TRBV5-6	TRBJ2-7	few	TRBD1	TGTGCCAGCAGCTTGTTTAAGGACAGGCCTACGCAGCAGTACTTC	CASSLFKDRPTQQYF
TRBV13	TRBJ2-7	NA	TRBD1	TGTGCCAGCAGGAGAACCGGACAGGGGAAGTACGAGCAGTACTTC	CASRRTGQGKYEQYF
TRBV7-9	TRBJ1-1	NA	TRBD1	TGTGCCAGCAGCCCTAAAGCAAGGGGGCACACTGAAGCTTTCTTT	CASSPKARGHTEAFF
TRBV6-1	TRBJ2-7	NA	NA	TGTGCCAGCAGTGAAGTTGGTGGGGGAGTCTCCTACGAGCAGTACTTC	CASSEVGGGVSYEQYF
TRBV20-1	TRBJ1-5	NA	TRBD1	TGCAGTGCTCACTCGGGACAGACCAGCCACGAGCCCCAGCATTTT	CSAHSGQTSHEPQHF
TRBV20-1	TRBJ1-2	few	TRBD1	TGCAGTGCTCCCCTGACAGGGGCGGGCTACACCTTC	CSAPLTGAGYTF
TRBV20-1	TRBJ1-5	few	NA	TGCAGTGCTAGAGCCCGAGGCGGGACCCGCAATCAGCCCCAGCATTTT	CSARARGGTRNQPQHF
TRBV7-2	TRBJ1-2	few	NA	TGTGCCAGCAGCTGGATGCAAGAGGAGATTCTGTTCTATGGCTACACCTTC	CASSWMQEEILFYGYTF
TRBV6-2/TRBV6-3	TRBJ1-1	NA	TRBD1	TGTGCCAGCAGCCCACGGACAGGGACGGCCACTGAAGCTTTCTTT	CASSPRTGTATEAFF
TRBV9	TRBJ2-7	NA	NA	TGTGCCAGCAGCCGACTGGATGGGGTCTCCTACGAGCAGTACTTC	CASSRLDGVSYEQYF
TRBV4-3	TRBJ1-4	NA	NA	TGCGCCAGCAGCCGCGGAACGCGTAATGAAAAACTGTTTTTT	CASSRGTRNEKLFF
TRBV18	TRBJ2-5	NA	NA	TGTGCCAGCTCACCACCCTGGGGTCTATACCAAGAGACCCAGTACTTC	CASSPPWGLYQETQYF
TRBV7-2	TRBJ2-7	many	NA	TGTGCCAGCAGCTTACTGGCGGGTAACTACGAGCAGTACTTC	CASSLLAGNYEQYF
TRBV2	TRBJ2-6	NA	TRBD1	TGTGCCAGCAGAGGACAGGGGGCTTTTGGGGCCAACGTCCTGACTTTC	CASRGQGAFGANVLTF
TRBV20-1	TRBJ2-3	NA	NA	TGCAGTGCTAGGTTAAGGGGGGTCACAGATACGCAGTATTTT	CSARLRGVTDTQYF
TRBV6-2/TRBV6-3	TRBJ2-7	few	NA	TGTGCCAGCAGTTACGCGACAAGAGAGTACTTC	CASSYATREYF
TRBV12-3/TRBV12-4	TRBJ2-7	NA	NA	TGTGCCAGCAGTTATCTAGGGTCCAGTGCCTCCGAGCAGTACTTC	CASSYLGSSASEQYF
TRBV29-1	TRBJ2-1	many	TRBD2	TGCAGCGTGGAGGTTGGGACTACTGCCTACAATGAGCAGTTCTTC	CSVEVGTTAYNEQFF
TRBV5-1	TRBJ1-1	NA	NA	TGCGCCAGCAGCTTGAGGATGGGGGGCCGAGTAGGGCCTACTGAAGCTTTCTTT	CASSLRMGGRVGPTEAFF
TRBV15	TRBJ2-1	NA	NA	TGTGCCACCAGCAGAGATGGAGGGGAGCAGTTCTTC	CATSRDGGEQFF
TRBV20-1	TRBJ2-3	NA	TRBD2	TGCAGTGCTACCCGGACTAGCGGGGGGCGCACAGATACGCAGTATTTT	CSATRTSGGRTDTQYF
TRBV6-6	TRBJ1-4	NA	NA	TGTGCCAGCAGTTCGGGGCTTAATGAAAAACTGTTTTTT	CASSSGLNEKLFF
TRBV5-1	TRBJ2-4	NA	NA	TGCGCCAGCAGCCTACCTGCTTTGTCGTCCAAAAACATTCAGTACTTC	CASSLPALSSKNIQYF
TRBV24-1	TRBJ2-5	NA	TRBD1	TGTGCCACTGGGACAGGGTCTGGGGAGACCCAGTACTTC	CATGTGSGETQYF
TRBV4-1	TRBJ2-7	few	NA	TGCGCCAGCAGCCAGACCTCAGGGTCTGGCTCCGAGCAGTACTTC	CASSQTSGSGSEQYF
TRBV20-1	TRBJ2-3	few	NA	TGCAGTGCTAACCTGGGCTCTAGCACAGATACGCAGTATTTT	CSANLGSSTDTQYF
TRBV4-2	TRBJ2-3	few	NA	TGTGCCAGCAGCCAAGTGAGACAGACGGAATATACGCAGTATTTT	CASSQVRQTEYTQYF
TRBV20-1	TRBJ2-1	NA	NA	TGCAGTGCTAGAGTGAGGAGGGGGGGCTCCCTTGAGCAGTTCTTC	CSARVRRGGSLEQFF
TRBV4-1	TRBJ1-5	NA	NA	TGCGCCAGCAGCCAAGGTCAAGATCAGCCCCAGCATTTT	CASSQGQDQPQHF
TRBV5-1	TRBJ1-1	NA	NA	TGCGCCAGCAGCTGGGAGGGGAACACTGAAGCTTTCTTT	CASSWEGNTEAFF
TRBV7-2	TRBJ1-4	NA	NA	TGTGCCAGCAGCCTAGTTCCGGATTTTGGAAAACTGTTTTTT	CASSLVPDFGKLFF
TRBV5-1	TRBJ2-3	few	TRBD2	TGCGCCAGCAGCTTACCCCTAGCGGGGGCCAGCACAGATACGCAGTATTTT	CASSLPLAGASTDTQYF